This T cell receptor (beta chain) was retrieved from a study of T cell changes during pregnancy in multiple sclerosis (dated by TCRdb to the late 2010s). In terms of the full investigation: The study examined how the T cell repertoire changed over the course of pregnancy in women with multiple sclerosis.

The library was obtained by the immunoSEQ multiplex PCR assay. Sourced from immuneACCESS, this table was stored by TCRdb with only in-frame sequences that have V and J called. A share of the clones is absent; for the studies checked, an unresolved V gene accounts for under half, and the remainder has no known explanation. The sample table contains 40,000 to 55,000 clones; only one count was recorded for 80% to 90% of them. Approximately 8% of the sample lies in the top ten. Turning to this clone: What this receptor recognizes is not known. The sample holds no much larger clone one base away, and base qualities are not on file.

CDR1 SGHVS and CDR2 FQNEAQ were looked up in the germline V gene. The junction shows trimming of 5 bases on V and 5 bases on J, and the gene matches do not reach 9 bases of it. Taken from cysteine to phenylalanine, the CDR3 has 15 residues. Of the read, only the CDR3 DNA is kept; its 45 bases are in frame from base 1. The chain links TRBV7-8 with TRBJ2-1; 7 nucleotides in the junction match TRBD1. The TCR sequence derives from a female donor with multiple sclerosis, enrolled in a pregnancy study. The starting material was CD8+ T cells from peripheral blood mononuclear cells, obtained in the second trimester of pregnancy. The nucleotide sequence reads as follows: TGTGCCAGCAGCCGTTCGGGACAGCCTAACAATGAGCAGTTCTTC. Its protein product is CASSRSGQPNNEQFF. The CDR3, completed at both ends by the reference TRBV7-8 and TRBJ2-1 genes, gives the full variable domain GAGVSQSPRYKVAKRGQDVALRCDPISGHVSLFWYQQALGQGPEFLTYFQNEAQLDKSGLPSDRFFAERPEGSVSTLKIQRTQQEDSAVYLCASSRSGQPNNEQFFGPGTRLTVL.